This TCR beta chain comes out of a study of identical twins. Trimming took 6 bases from V and 2 from J, leaving 15 bases between them. The CDR3 extends over 15 amino acids. Germline V gives CDR1 MNHEY, CDR2 SVGEGT. Unique molecular identifiers were present on the cDNA, and a universal primer site came from template switching. A single record per CDR3 protein comes from TCRdb applying MiXCR to the 5' RACE reads. The data contain 300,000 to 350,000 distinct CDR3 sequences, 9% to 15% of them singletons. These same data were also listed under a study on yellow fever vaccine responses in identical twins.

The source material was CD8+ T cells sorted from blood. This sequence was found in a woman under 30 in good health. The rearrangement uses TRBV6-2 or TRBV6-3 and TRBJ2-3; TRBD1 might be the D (5 bases). The CDR3 DNA reads TGTGCCAGCAGGGCGGCTGGCAGGGACACAGATACGCAGTATTTT. As protein: CASRAAGRDTDTQYF.